These 10 T cell receptor beta chains originate from one sample sequenced in a study of blood T cell repertoires in COVID-19. The table came from immunoSEQ multiplex PCR; TCRdb's copy has only in-frame clones and leaves some out. The sample has about 370,000 clones, 70% to 90% seen once. Sequencing used peripheral blood. The receptor source for this set is a woman aged 30 to 39 with COVID-19, enrolled during active disease.

This chain links TRBV28 with TRBJ2-5, with 13 nucleotides matching TRBD2. This CDR3 is 15 amino acids long. Germline trimming cut 5 bases from V and 7 bases from J; bases unmatched to any gene: 7. CDR1 and CDR2 (germline): MDHEN, SYDVKM. The CDR3 loop is CASSITSGGAGTQYF. The CDR3 DNA reads TGTGCCAGCAGTATAACTAGCGGGGGGGCTGGGACCCAGTACTTC.

CDR3 sequence reads: CASSRQGQNEQFF. CDR3 sequence (DNA): TGTGCCAGCAGCCGACAGGGCCAGAATGAGCAGTTCTTC. The rearrangement links TRBV3-1 (or the pseudogene TRBV3-2) to TRBJ2-1, with TRBD1 matching over 7 bases. There are 13 residues in the CDR3. Germline trimming cut 4 bases from V and 7 bases from J; bases unmatched to any gene: 4. Germline assignment: CDR1 LGHDT and CDR2 YNNKEL (reference sequence).

This chain connects TRBV19 to TRBJ1-5; D uncertain. V lost 4 bases to trimming and J lost 2 bases, with 9 bases between them. Germline loops: CDR1 LNHDA, CDR2 SQIVND (reference sequence). The CDR3 length is 14 residues. CDR3 in DNA: TGTGCCAGTAGTAATCGGGAGGGCAATCAGCCCCAGCATTTT. The encoded protein is CASSNREGNQPQHF.

The chain uses TRBV6-5 and TRBJ2-4; D is perhaps TRBD1 (6 bases). Looked up from germline, CDR1 is MNHEY and CDR2 is SVGAGI. Trimming took off 10 bases at V and 9 bases at J, with 16 bases between the two ends. The CDR3 has 12 residues. CDR3 in DNA: TGTGCCAACCCCCAGGGGAGCGGCATTCAGTACTTC. Protein: CANPQGSGIQYF.

The rearrangement joins TRBV3-1 (or the pseudogene TRBV3-2) to TRBJ2-5; 8 bases fit TRBD2. The CDR3 spans 16 residues. Germline loops: CDR1 LGHDT, CDR2 YNNKEL (reference sequence). After removal of 1 base from V and 7 bases from J, the junction contained 11 bases not matched to a gene. DNA of the CDR3: TGTGCCAGCAGCCAAGTGCCCCAGGGTCGGGGGGGGACCCAGTACTTC. Encoded protein: CASSQVPQGRGGTQYF.

This rearrangement joins TRBV10-3 to TRBJ2-1; D perhaps matches TRBD2 (5 bases). V lost 4 bases and J 9 bases, leaving 22 bases between the germline ends. The germline CDR1 and CDR2 sequences are ENHRY and SYGVKD. This CDR3 region has 16 residues. The CDR3 is CAISGAAMGSISEQFF. CDR3 DNA: TGTGCCATCAGTGGGGCTGCGATGGGGAGCATAAGTGAGCAGTTCTTC.

This CDR3 is CASQAGGTYNEQFF. The CDR3 nucleotides read TGTGCCAGCCAGGCGGGGGGTACCTACAATGAGCAGTTCTTC. The V and J genes are TRBV19 and TRBJ2-1; 8 bases match TRBD2. Germline V gene sequence: CDR1 LNHDA, CDR2 SQIVND (reference sequence). With V trimmed by 9 bases and J by 2 bases, 6 bases remained unmatched. The CDR3 loop spans 14 amino acids.

The V gene is TRBV28, the J gene TRBJ2-5; 7 bases align to TRBD1. This CDR3 contains 14 residues. Germline assignment: CDR1 MDHEN and CDR2 SYDVKM. V gave up 6 bases and J gave up 5 bases; unmatched junction bases: 9. DNA for the CDR3: TGTGCCAGCAGCCCAGGACAGGTTTATGAGACCCAGTACTTC. It encodes CASSPGQVYETQYF.

This clone has a handful of counts. The CDR3 bases are TGTGCCAGCTCACCAACGGGGGACCAGCCCCAGCATTTT. Translating gives CASSPTGDQPQHF. J is TRBJ1-5 and V is TRBV18; weak D call: TRBD1 (5 bases). This CDR3 comprises 13 residues. Per germline, CDR1 KGHSH and CDR2 LQKENI. Trimming removed 2 bases at V and 7 bases at J, with 9 bases between.

This clone was detected only a few times. The sample contains more than one DNA sequence encoding this CDR3. The genes are TRBV14 and TRBJ2-2; TRBD1 is a possible D gene (6 bases). V lost 4 bases and J 0 bases, leaving 9 bases between the germline ends. The CDR3 runs to 15 residues. Germline loops: CDR1 SGHDN, CDR2 FVKESK. CDR3 in amino acids: CASSPGTPNTGELFF. In DNA, the CDR3 is TGTGCCAGCAGCCCCGGGACACCGAACACCGGGGAGCTGTTTTTT.